The 30 T cell receptor beta chains below were found in one sample sequenced in a study of shared clonotypes between healthy human individuals. The table came from immunoSEQ multiplex PCR; TCRdb's copy has only in-frame clones and leaves some out. The sample holds 1.6 million or so clones, roughly 95% seen once. Sequencing input: naive CD4+ T cells sorted from blood. Indicated subset: CD45RA+ positively selected. Receptors originate from a man younger than 40 in good health.

This clone was seen a single time. This chain joins TRBV19 and TRBJ1-5; 7 bases are a match to TRBD1. Losses at the gene ends were 6 bases for V and 4 bases for J; bases not matched to a gene: 9. The V gene's germline CDR1 is LNHDA and CDR2 SQIVND (reference sequence). The CDR3 contains 15 residues. The CDR3 sequence is CASSAGQIFNQPQHF. The CDR3 DNA follows: TGTGCCAGTAGCGCGGGACAGATTTTTAATCAGCCCCAGCATTTT. Full variable domain (outside the CDR3, taken from reference TRBV19 and TRBJ1-5): DGGITQSPKYLFRKEGQNVTLSCEQNLNHDAMYWYRQDPGQGLRLIYYSQIVNDFQKGDIAEGYSVSREKKESFPLTVTSAQKNPTAFYLCASSAGQIFNQPQHFGDGTRLSIL.

CDR3 residues: CASSSDRGPANYGYTF. CDR3 nucleotides: TGTGCCAGCAGCTCCGACAGGGGGCCAGCTAACTATGGCTACACCTTC. V gene TRBV28 combines with J gene TRBJ1-2; 10 bases fit TRBD1. Germline V CDR1 and CDR2: MDHEN, SYDVKM. The V segment lost 6 bases and the J segment 0 bases; nucleotides outside the gene matches: 7. The CDR3 consists of 16 residues.

The chain recombines TRBV25-1 with TRBJ2-3, with TRBD1 matching over 7 bases. The CDR3 consists of 16 residues. Germline CDR1 MGHDK, CDR2 SYGVNS. J lost 0 bases, V lost 2 bases, and 5 bases had no gene match. CDR3: CASSERGTVSTDTQYF. CDR3 sequence (DNA): TGTGCCAGCAGTGAAAGGGGGACAGTAAGCACAGATACGCAGTATTTT. The full variable domain, in which reference TRBV25-1 and TRBJ2-3 provide the parts outside the CDR3, is EADIYQTPRYLVIGTGKKITLECSQTMGHDKMYWYQQDPGMELHLIHYSYGVNSTEKGDLSSESTVSRIRTEHFPLTLESARPSHTSQYLCASSERGTVSTDTQYFGPGTRLTVL.

The chain joins TRBV18 to TRBJ2-1, with 9 bases identical to TRBD2. This CDR3 is 19 amino acids long. The junction had 12 bases not matched to a gene; V was cut back by 3 bases and J by 0 bases. The germline V gene encodes CDR1 KGHSH and CDR2 LQKENI. DNA for the CDR3: TGTGCCAGCTCACCCCCGGTTAGCGGGAGTAGGAGCTCCTACAATGAGCAGTTCTTC. Translating gives CASSPPVSGSRSSYNEQFF. Together with reference TRBV18 and TRBJ2-1, the CDR3 gives the full variable domain: NAGVMQNPRHLVRRRGQEARLRCSPMKGHSHVYWYRQLPEEGLKFMVYLQKENIIDESGMPKERFSAEFPKEGPSILRIQQVVRGDSAAYFCASSPPVSGSRSSYNEQFFGPGTRLTVL.

With respect to this clone: Other DNA sequences in the sample encode the same CDR3. This chain joins TRBV5-1 and TRBJ2-2; tentative D call: TRBD1 (5 bases). From germline, CDR1 is SGHRS and CDR2 YFSETQ. The CDR3 covers 13 residues. Trimming removed 4 bases from V and 2 bases from J, with 6 bases in between. The CDR3 sequence is CASSRGNTGELFF. DNA for the CDR3: TGCGCCAGCAGCAGGGGAAACACCGGGGAGCTGTTTTTT. Combining the CDR3 with reference TRBV5-1 and TRBJ2-2 gives the whole variable domain KAGVTQTPRYLIKTRGQQVTLSCSPISGHRSVSWYQQTPGQGLQFLFEYFSETQRNKGNFPGRFSGRQFSNSRSEMNVSTLELGDSALYLCASSRGNTGELFFGEGSRLTVL.

The CDR3 nucleotides read TGTGCCAGCAGCTTCGGGTGGGAGTACAATGAGCAGTTCTTC. Translation gives CASSFGWEYNEQFF. The chain links TRBV7-9 to TRBJ2-1, with D perhaps TRBD2 (5 bases). Germline values: CDR1 SEHNR, CDR2 FQNEAQ (reference sequence). V lost 3 bases to trimming and J lost 4 bases, with 10 bases between them. This CDR3 region has 14 residues.

The gene calls are TRBV4-3 and TRBJ2-1; 8 nucleotides match TRBD1. This CDR3 comprises 16 residues. J was trimmed by 0 bases and V by 4 bases; bases with no gene match: 5. Per the germline V gene, CDR1 is LGHNA and CDR2 is YSLEER. CDR3 coding DNA: TGCGCCAGCAGCCTCGGACAGGGTAGCTCCTACAATGAGCAGTTCTTC. Its protein is CASSLGQGSSYNEQFF.

The genes are TRBV6-5 and TRBJ2-7; possible D gene TRBD2, 6 bases. The CDR3 is 13 residues long. CDR1 is MNHEY and CDR2 is SVGAGI in the germline V gene. Trimming took off 7 bases at V and 2 bases at J, with 12 bases between the two ends. CDR3 sequence: CASKEGVPYEQYF. CDR3 coding DNA: TGTGCCAGCAAGGAGGGAGTCCCCTACGAGCAGTACTTC.

The sample holds one count of this clone. The chain carries TRBV15 and TRBJ2-7; TRBD2 might be the D (5 bases). Germline values: CDR1 LNHNV, CDR2 YYDKDF (reference sequence). V lost 0 bases and J 4 bases, leaving 13 bases between the germline ends. This CDR3 comprises 15 residues. Here the CDR3 DNA reads TGTGCCACCAGCAGAGATCCAGCGGAGCAGTACGAGCAGTACTTC. Residues: CATSRDPAEQYEQYF.

This chain uses TRBV10-3 with TRBJ2-1, with TRBD2 as a possible D gene (6 bases). The germline V gene has CDR1 ENHRY and CDR2 SYGVKD. V lost 4 bases and J lost 9, with 10 bases in between. The length of the CDR3 is 12 residues. This CDR3 is CAISALAGEQFF. CDR3 sequence (DNA): TGTGCCATCAGTGCACTAGCTGGTGAGCAGTTCTTC.

The V and J genes are TRBV7-2 and TRBJ2-6; D is unclear. Deletions cut 3 bases from V and 0 bases from J, with 12 bases between. Germline V gene data show CDR1 as SGHTA and CDR2 as FQGNSA. The CDR3 totals 17 residues. CDR3 region: CASSLAAQFSGANVLTF. The CDR3 bases are TGTGCCAGCAGCTTGGCGGCCCAATTCTCTGGGGCCAACGTCCTGACTTTC.

The chain recombines TRBV5-4 with TRBJ2-3; D might be TRBD1 (6 bases). The germline V gene has CDR1 SGHNT and CDR2 YYREEE (reference sequence). The length of the CDR3 is 13 residues. The V gene lost 5 bases and the J gene lost 5 bases, with 12 bases spanning the gap. The CDR3 DNA reads TGTGCCAGCAGTACAGGGTCTGGAGATACGCAGTATTTT. As protein: CASSTGSGDTQYF.

The J gene is TRBJ2-1, the V gene TRBV18, with 9 bases identical to TRBD2. CDR1 and CDR2 from the germline V gene are KGHSH and LQKENI. The CDR3 loop spans 17 amino acids. J was trimmed by 8 bases and V by 0 bases; bases with no gene match: 11. CDR3 protein: CASSPPFTLAGRYEQFF. The CDR3 DNA is TGTGCCAGCTCACCACCTTTTACACTAGCGGGCCGGTATGAGCAGTTCTTC.

The rearrangement links TRBV28 to TRBJ2-1, with D perhaps TRBD1 (5 bases). Deletions cut 9 bases from V and 8 bases from J, with 23 bases between. From germline, CDR1 is MDHEN and CDR2 SYDVKM. CDR3 size: 15 residues. The CDR3 DNA reads as TGTGCCAGTTGCCGGTTTTACTTCGCCAGGGATGAGCAGTTCTTC. Translating gives CASCRFYFARDEQFF.

This chain connects TRBV5-4 to TRBJ1-1; no firm D call. With 1 base removed from V and 1 base from J, the gap between germline ends came to 5 bases. Germline lookup yields CDR1 SGHNT and CDR2 YYREEE (reference sequence). This CDR3 spans 13 amino acids. CDR3 loop: CASSLSQNTEAFF. Here the CDR3 DNA reads TGTGCCAGCAGCTTGTCCCAGAACACTGAAGCTTTCTTT.

The CDR3 DNA reads TGTGCCAGCAGCCCCCGTCGGGACAATGAGCAGTTCTTC. It encodes CASSPRRDNEQFF. V gene TRBV11-3 combines with J gene TRBJ2-1; D remains ambiguous. The CDR3 length is 13 residues. The germline V gene has CDR1 SGHNT and CDR2 YENEEA. V was pared by 5 bases and J by 5 bases, with 10 bases between.

V usage is TRBV9 and J usage is TRBJ1-2; D not certain. There are 12 residues in the CDR3. Germline V gives CDR1 SGDLS, CDR2 YYNGEE. Trimming took 4 bases from V and 4 from J, leaving 8 bases between them. The CDR3 bases are TGTGCCAGCAGCCACACTTCCTATGGCTACACCTTC. Translated, it gives CASSHTSYGYTF.

The V gene is TRBV4-1, the J gene TRBJ2-5; D may be TRBD2 (6 bases). CDR3 length equals 15 residues. The V and J ends lost 6 bases and 5 bases respectively, with 19 bases between them. CDR1 MGHRA and CDR2 YSYEKL come from the germline V gene. The CDR3 DNA is TGCGCCAGCAGTCGAACCGGGAGCCGGGAGGAGACCCAGTACTTC. Amino acid sequence: CASSRTGSREETQYF.

The rearrangement uses TRBV10-1 and TRBJ2-7; D remains ambiguous. Germline-derived CDR1 and CDR2 are WNHNN and SYGVQD (reference sequence). Between the trimmed V and J ends, which lost 3 bases and 7 bases, there was a span of 13 bases. This CDR3 contains 13 residues. CDR3 coding DNA: TGCGCCAGCAGTGATAACCCGCAGGCAGAGCAGTACTTC. This codes for CASSDNPQAEQYF.

This clone has only one observation. V and J are TRBV7-3 and TRBJ2-1, with 12 bases matching TRBD2. The CDR3 covers 17 residues. The V segment lost 2 bases and the J segment 9 bases; nucleotides outside the gene matches: 11. Germline CDR1 SGHTA, CDR2 FQGTGA. This CDR3 reads CASSLHLAGGPLGEQFF. In DNA form, the CDR3 reads TGTGCCAGCAGCTTACATCTAGCGGGAGGGCCGTTGGGTGAGCAGTTCTTC.

The CDR3 is CASSHDGLSEAFF. CDR3 coding DNA: TGTGCCAGCAGCCACGACGGGTTGTCTGAAGCTTTCTTT. The rearrangement uses TRBV7-2 and TRBJ1-1; D is ambiguous. Germline-derived CDR1 and CDR2 are SGHTA and FQGNSA. The CDR3 totals 13 residues. The germline V and J ends were trimmed by 5 bases and 6 bases, with 13 bases remaining between them.

The V and J genes are TRBV28 and TRBJ2-7, with 11 bases identical to TRBD2. The CDR3 is made up of 15 amino acids. V gave up 7 bases and J gave up 9 bases; unmatched junction bases: 14. Germline V lookup: CDR1 MDHEN, CDR2 SYDVKM. This CDR3 is CASTAGGLAVTGQYF. The CDR3 nucleotides read TGTGCCAGCACCGCCGGGGGACTAGCGGTGACGGGGCAGTACTTC. Looking up the rest from reference TRBV28 and TRBJ2-7 gives the full variable domain: DVKVTQSSRYLVKRTGEKVFLECVQDMDHENMFWYRQDPGLGLRLIYFSYDVKMKEKGDIPEGYSVSREKKERFSLILESASTNQTSMYLCASTAGGLAVTGQYFGPGTRLTVT.

The chain carries TRBV5-4 and TRBJ1-1; 8 nucleotides match TRBD1. The CDR3 consists of 15 residues. After removal of 0 bases from V and 3 bases from J, the junction contained 4 bases not matched to a gene. Germline V gives CDR1 SGHNT, CDR2 YYREEE (reference sequence). DNA of the CDR3: TGTGCCAGCAGCTTGGAAGGACAGGGCGACACTGAAGCTTTCTTT. Amino acid sequence: CASSLEGQGDTEAFF.

The chain is built from TRBV7-8 and TRBJ2-3; D not resolved. The CDR3 contains 15 residues. The germline CDR1 and CDR2 sequences are SGHVS and FQNEAQ. V was trimmed by 0 bases and J by 0 bases, leaving 7 bases between them. The CDR3 sequence: CASSLAPASTDTQYF. CDR3 nucleotides: TGTGCCAGCAGCTTAGCGCCGGCCAGCACAGATACGCAGTATTTT. Combining the CDR3 with reference TRBV7-8 and TRBJ2-3 gives the whole variable domain GAGVSQSPRYKVAKRGQDVALRCDPISGHVSLFWYQQALGQGPEFLTYFQNEAQLDKSGLPSDRFFAERPEGSVSTLKIQRTQQEDSAVYLCASSLAPASTDTQYFGPGTRLTVL.

The rearrangement uses TRBV30 and TRBJ1-4, with D tentatively TRBD1 (6 bases). CDR1 and CDR2 (germline): GTSNPN, SVGIG (reference sequence). Trimming left V 1 base short and J 6 bases short, with 18 bases between. This CDR3 contains 16 residues. The chain's CDR3 is CAWSGQRGGNDEKLFF. CDR3 bases: TGTGCCTGGAGTGGACAAAGGGGGGGCAATGATGAAAAACTGTTTTTT.

The chain has TRBV27 and TRBJ2-7; tentative D call: TRBD2 (5 bases). The length of the CDR3 is 13 residues. Germline loops: CDR1 MNHEY, CDR2 SMNVEV (reference sequence). The germline V and J ends were trimmed by 8 bases and 0 bases, with 11 bases remaining between them. The CDR3 sequence is CASWKAGSYEQYF. CDR3 DNA: TGTGCCAGCTGGAAGGCGGGCTCCTACGAGCAGTACTTC.

The chain joins TRBV2 to TRBJ2-3, with a weak D call TRBD1 (7 bases). Germline-derived CDR1 and CDR2 are SNHLY and FYNNEI. Trimming took off 4 bases at V and 2 bases at J, with 10 bases between the two ends. The CDR3 is made up of 14 amino acids. In DNA, the CDR3 is TGTGCCAGCAGTGGCAGGGGGGTCACAGATACGCAGTATTTT. Translated, it gives CASSGRGVTDTQYF.

The J gene is TRBJ2-3, the V gene TRBV5-1, with D tentatively TRBD2 (5 bases). The CDR3 has 15 amino acids. V lost 7 bases and J lost 1, with 16 bases in between. Germline CDR1 SGHRS, CDR2 YFSETQ. CDR3 sequence: CASRTAAWGTDTQYF. CDR3 bases: TGCGCCAGCCGCACAGCGGCATGGGGCACAGATACGCAGTATTTT.

This sequence joins TRBV7-9 and TRBJ2-5; D not certain. Germline assignment: CDR1 SEHNR and CDR2 FQNEAQ (reference sequence). V was pared by 1 base and J by 0 bases, with 12 bases between. This CDR3 has 16 residues. The CDR3 nucleotides are TGTGCCAGCAGCTTAGTAGGGTTCTCGTACCAAGAGACCCAGTACTTC. Translated, it gives CASSLVGFSYQETQYF.

This chain uses TRBV6-5 with TRBJ1-1; D ambiguous. This CDR3 contains 15 residues. Trimming removed 0 bases from V and 0 bases from J, with 8 bases in between. CDR1 MNHEY and CDR2 SVGAGI come from the germline V gene. CDR3 residues: CASSYSGALNTEAFF. The CDR3 bases are TGTGCCAGCAGTTACTCGGGAGCCCTGAACACTGAAGCTTTCTTT.